This T cell receptor beta chain is from a study of beta chain features in type 1 diabetes. Across the study: Patients were similar to healthy donors in age and gender (as well as in cell yields). About 110,000,000 sorted cells were examined across all samples.

This clone was observed a handful of times. The antigen is not known. Via the markers CD45RO/CCR7/CD25/CD127/CD95/CD27, stem cell-like memory, regulatory, central memory and naive CD4+ cells were sorted. Germline V gene lookup returns CDR1 ENHRY and CDR2 SYGVKD. The ends were cut back, 11 bases at V and 0 bases at J, with 17 bases in the middle. The CDR3 is 15 amino acids. The study reverse transcribed the entire isolated RNA, so it sequenced expressed TCRB transcripts. Data came from immunoSEQ multiplex PCR; TCRdb stores just in-frame clones and leaves some out. The repertoire holds 280,000 or so clones, with 14% to 15% as singletons. General study findings and limits: Across patients, naive, central memory and Treg TCRB repertoires exhibited apparently greater similarity than was observed across healthy donors. For Type 1 diabetes patients, all four CD4+ subsets carried TCRB CDR3s that were moderately but significantly shorter.

The chain recombines TRBV10-3 with TRBJ2-1, with a tentative D call TRBD2 (6 bases). The TCR originated in a man between 18 and 35 years old with type 1 diabetes. The sequencing input was naive CD4+ T cells from blood. The CDR3 DNA follows: TGTGCCTCCGACGGGGGTAGCCGCTCCTACAATGAGCAGTTCTTC. It encodes CASDGGSRSYNEQFF.